Here is one TCR beta chain with its context. Its antigen is not identified. This sample stems from a study of PD-1 blockade in classical Hodgkin lymphoma. Study-wide background: Intravenous infusions of nivolumab 3 mg/kg reached patients every 2 weeks. Notes on the study in general: Partial responders and progressors had significantly lower baseline TCR diversity. Diversity in CD4+ TCRs, unlike that measured in CD8+ TCRs, had risen significantly by C4D1.

Deletions cut 6 bases from V and 8 bases from J, with 13 bases between. The CDR3 runs to 12 residues. Germline values: CDR1 MNHNY, CDR2 SVGAGI (reference sequence). The time point: cycle 4 day 1 (C4D1), after less than seven weeks of nivolumab. Every patient was affected by relapse after autologous stem cell transplantation, while exposure to brentuximab vedotin was not uniform. Libraries were prepared by immunoSEQ multiplex PCR; TCRdb keeps only in-frame clonotypes and omits some of them. The sample records 20,000 to 30,000 clones, 72% being singletons. The sample in question was peripheral blood mononuclear cells (PBMCs), obtained before the fourth cycle of nivolumab. The receptor was isolated from a human donor with classical Hodgkin lymphoma. The chain combines TRBV6-6 with TRBJ1-2, with D hard to call. CDR3 in amino acids: CASRDYPEGYTF. In DNA, the CDR3 is TGTGCCAGCAGGGACTACCCTGAGGGCTACACCTTC.